One and the same sample provided the 18 T cell receptor beta chains below, sequenced in a study of blood T cell repertoires in COVID-19. The data were produced by immunoSEQ multiplex PCR, yet TCRdb's version contains in-frame clones alone and is incomplete. Of 50,000 to 75,000 clones in the sample, more than 70% were seen once. Sequencing input: peripheral blood. The receptors shown here come from a woman in her forties or fifties with active or convalescent COVID-19.

The chain recombines TRBV7-6 with TRBJ2-1, with D possibly being TRBD2 (5 bases). The CDR3 extends over 16 amino acids. CDR1 is SGHVS, CDR2 FNYEAQ, per germline. Trimming cost V 2 bases and J 6 bases, with 17 bases left between them. The CDR3 coding sequence is TGTGCCAGCAGCTTATTCGCCCCCCAGAGGGCCAATGAGCAGTTCTTC. This codes for CASSLFAPQRANEQFF.

The V gene is TRBV6-5, the J gene TRBJ2-7; 9 nucleotides agree with TRBD2. With 6 bases clipped from V and 2 bases from J, the junction kept 8 bases outside the gene matches. The germline V gene has CDR1 MNHEY and CDR2 SVGAGI. The CDR3 spans 15 residues. CDR3 coding DNA: TGTGCCAGCAGGGAGACTCCTAGCGGGGCCTACGAGCAGTACTTC. This translates into CASRETPSGAYEQYF.

The rearrangement joins TRBV2 to TRBJ2-7, with a tentative D call TRBD2 (5 bases). Trimming took 7 bases from V and 11 from J, leaving 12 bases between them. The CDR3 is made up of 10 amino acids. The germline gives CDR1 SNHLY, CDR2 FYNNEI. CDR3 residues: CASKGPGEYF. The CDR3 DNA reads as TGTGCCAGCAAAGGTCCCGGGGAGTACTTC.

The V call is TRBV5-6, the J call TRBJ2-7; D might be TRBD1 (5 bases). Germline V gene sequence: CDR1 SGHDT, CDR2 YYEEEE. The CDR3 contains 14 residues. V shed 0 bases and J shed 1 base, with 8 bases lying between them. The CDR3 is CASSLGTPSYEQYF. The DNA for the CDR3 is TGTGCCAGCAGCTTGGGGACACCTTCCTACGAGCAGTACTTC.

The chain uses TRBV4-2 and TRBJ2-5, with 8 bases that match TRBD1. Unmatched junction bases numbered 3, after V lost 3 bases and J lost 0 bases. This CDR3 spans 15 amino acids. Germline V gene sequence: CDR1 LGHNA, CDR2 YNFKEQ. The CDR3 region is CASSQGTGHQETQYF. The CDR3 DNA follows: TGTGCCAGCAGCCAGGGGACAGGACACCAAGAGACCCAGTACTTC.

V is TRBV2 and J is TRBJ1-5, with 11 bases lining up with TRBD1. Germline CDR1 is SNHLY and CDR2 is FYNNEI. The CDR3 extends over 15 amino acids. Trimming at V came to 6 bases and at J to 7 bases, leaving 8 bases not matched to a gene. The DNA of the CDR3 is TGTGCCAGCAGAGGGGGACAGGGGGTGTACCAGCCCCAGCATTTT. Translated, it gives CASRGGQGVYQPQHF.

This clone was counted between two and nine times. The chain recombines TRBV13 with TRBJ1-3; D is uncertain. Germline CDR1 and CDR2: PRHDT and FYEKMQ (reference sequence). This CDR3 is 15 amino acids long. V was pared by 3 bases and J by 4 bases, with 13 bases between. The CDR3 DNA reads as TGTGCCAGCAGCTTCGGGGAGATCTTCGGAAACACCATATATTTT. Residues: CASSFGEIFGNTIYF. Full variable domain (outside the CDR3, taken from reference TRBV13 and TRBJ1-3): AAGVIQSPRHLIKEKRETATLKCYPIPRHDTVYWYQQGPGQDPQFLISFYEKMQSDKGSIPDRFSAQQFSDYHSELNMSSLELGDSALYFCASSFGEIFGNTIYFGEGSWLTVV.

The chain combines TRBV2 with TRBJ2-2; 9 bases agree with TRBD1. The trim removed 6 bases at V and 5 bases at J, leaving 10 bases unmatched. The CDR3 length is 16 residues. Germline CDR1 and CDR2: SNHLY and FYNNEI. The CDR3 coding sequence is TGTGCCAGCAGCTCGGGACAGGGAAAGAGGACCGGGGAGCTGTTTTTT. Residues: CASSSGQGKRTGELFF. The full variable domain, completed using reference TRBV2 and TRBJ2-2, is EPEVTQTPSHQVTQMGQEVILRCVPISNHLYFYWYRQILGQKVEFLVSFYNNEISEKSEIFDDQFSVERPDGSNFTLKIRSTKLEDSAMYFCASSSGQGKRTGELFFGEGSRLTVL.

This chain uses TRBV15 with TRBJ1-5; D is perhaps TRBD1 (5 bases). CDR1 and CDR2 from the germline V gene are LNHNV and YYDKDF (reference sequence). V lost 0 bases to trimming and J lost 2 bases, with 17 bases between them. The CDR3 has 18 residues. The CDR3 here is CATSRDVTGVRGNQPQHF. The CDR3 DNA sequence: TGTGCCACCAGCAGAGATGTGACGGGGGTTAGGGGCAATCAGCCCCAGCATTTT.

This rearrangement joins TRBV7-6 to TRBJ2-7, with TRBD1 identical over 10 bases. From germline, CDR1 is SGHVS and CDR2 FNYEAQ. The J segment lost 3 bases and the V segment lost 5 bases, leaving 7 bases of the junction unmatched. The length of the CDR3 is 15 residues. The CDR3 DNA follows: TGTGCCAGCAGCCCGGGACAGGGGCCAAGCTACGAGCAGTACTTC. It translates to CASSPGQGPSYEQYF.

The chain has TRBV12-3 or TRBV12-4 and TRBJ1-1; D unresolved. Trimming stripped 3 bases from V and 5 bases from J, with 10 bases between. The CDR3 runs to 13 residues. CDR3 in amino acids: CASSFEGGTEAFF. In DNA form, the CDR3 reads TGTGCCAGCAGTTTCGAGGGCGGGACTGAAGCTTTCTTT.

The chain joins TRBV19 to TRBJ1-5; D not certain. This CDR3 has 14 amino acids. V dropped 7 bases and J dropped 0 bases, with 10 bases sitting between them. The germline V gene has CDR1 LNHDA and CDR2 SQIVND (reference sequence). In DNA, the CDR3 is TGTGCCAGTACGGTGATCAATAGCAATCAGCCCCAGCATTTT. It yields the protein CASTVINSNQPQHF. The whole variable domain, remainder taken from reference TRBV19 and TRBJ1-5, is DGGITQSPKYLFRKEGQNVTLSCEQNLNHDAMYWYRQDPGQGLRLIYYSQIVNDFQKGDIAEGYSVSREKKESFPLTVTSAQKNPTAFYLCASTVINSNQPQHFGDGTRLSIL.

The chain joins TRBV1 to TRBJ2-2; the DNA was not used to check the table's D call, TRBD1. TRBV1 is a listed pseudogene. The CDR3 consists of 16 residues. The CDR3 sequence is CTSSQDTTGLAGELFF. As DNA, the CDR3 is TGCACCAGCAGCCAAGATACGACAGGACTGGCCGGGGAGCTGTTTTTT.

The chain combines TRBV2 with TRBJ2-5, with TRBD1 as a possible D gene (6 bases). Trimming removed 4 bases from V and 1 base from J, with 10 bases in between. In germline, CDR1 is SNHLY, CDR2 FYNNEI. This CDR3 region has 14 residues. The CDR3 here is CASSGRGGQETQYF. Here the CDR3 DNA reads TGTGCCAGCAGTGGCAGGGGTGGCCAAGAGACCCAGTACTTC. Full variable domain (missing parts from reference TRBV2 and TRBJ2-5): EPEVTQTPSHQVTQMGQEVILRCVPISNHLYFYWYRQILGQKVEFLVSFYNNEISEKSEIFDDQFSVERPDGSNFTLKIRSTKLEDSAMYFCASSGRGGQETQYFGPGTRLLVL.

The V gene is TRBV11-2, the J gene TRBJ2-7; TRBD1 might be the D (6 bases). Germline V CDR1 and CDR2: SGHAT, FQNNGV. The CDR3 extends over 15 amino acids. Trimming took 0 bases from V and 3 from J, leaving 12 bases between them. The CDR3 nucleotides are TGTGCCAGCAGCTTAGAGGCAGGGGCTCGCTACGAGCAGTACTTC. This codes for CASSLEAGARYEQYF.

V is TRBV7-3 and J is TRBJ2-1; TRBD2 agrees at 13 bases. This CDR3 is 18 amino acids long. Germline V gene lookup returns CDR1 SGHTA and CDR2 FQGTGA. The V and J ends lost 4 bases and 6 bases, in that order; junction bases with no gene match: 12. The CDR3 loop reads CASSSTSSGLAGRNEQFF. The CDR3 region has the DNA TGTGCCAGCAGCTCAACAAGCTCGGGACTAGCGGGGCGCAATGAGCAGTTCTTC.

The chain combines TRBV6-1 with TRBJ2-2; 8 nucleotides agree with TRBD1. The junction had 4 bases not matched to a gene; V was cut back by 6 bases and J by 1 base. From germline, CDR1 is MNHNS and CDR2 SASEGT. This CDR3 has 15 residues. The CDR3 region has the DNA TGTGCCAGCAGCGCCGGGACAGGGAACACCGGGGAGCTGTTTTTT. This translates into CASSAGTGNTGELFF.

The V gene is TRBV10-3, the J gene TRBJ2-7; possible D gene TRBD1, 6 bases. Trimming pared 5 bases from V and 2 bases from J, leaving 13 bases between. CDR1 and CDR2 from the germline V gene are ENHRY and SYGVKD. The CDR3 is 14 residues long. CDR3 loop: CAISQGTLAYEQYF. The CDR3 bases are TGTGCCATCAGTCAGGGGACCCTAGCCTACGAGCAGTACTTC.